What follows are 32 T cell receptor beta chains derived from one specimen sequenced in a study of T cell repertoires in cytomegalovirus infection. These receptors have no identified antigens. Each CDR3 protein is one row after TCRdb ran MiXCR on the reads. In the table there are roughly 54,000 distinct CDR3 sequences, around 33% of which are singletons. Sequencing was done on a sample of PBMCs, sequenced either directly or after in vitro stimulation (not recorded which). The source of these receptors is a human donor in good health (CMV status not recorded). Some clones in this sample may be carry-over from other donors' samples.

Many counts were recorded for this clonotype. The chain combines TRBV20-1 with TRBJ2-1; 8 bases agree with TRBD1. From germline, CDR1 is DFQATT and CDR2 SNEGSKA (reference sequence). J lost 4 bases, V lost 5 bases, and 4 bases had no gene match. This CDR3 has 13 amino acids. Here the CDR3 DNA reads TGCAGTGCTGCCCGGGACAGGTACAATGAGCAGTTCTTC. Protein product: CSAARDRYNEQFF.

This chain uses TRBV6-6 with TRBJ1-2, with D tentatively TRBD1 (5 bases). V was cut by 0 bases and J by 3 bases, with 11 bases left in between. The CDR3 is 15 amino acids. Germline values: CDR1 MNHNY, CDR2 SVGAGI (reference sequence). CDR3 nucleotides: TGTGCCAGCAGTTACTCGCCCGGGGACCACTATGGCTACACCTTC. Amino acids: CASSYSPGDHYGYTF.

This clonotype was observed many times. The rearrangement links TRBV7-9 to TRBJ2-1; a possible D gene is TRBD1 (6 bases). Looked up from germline, CDR1 is SEHNR and CDR2 is FQNEAQ (reference sequence). The CDR3 loop spans 15 amino acids. V was shortened by 2 bases and J by 4 bases, with 12 bases between the two germline ends. CDR3 protein: CASSLMGGQYNEQFF. CDR3 nucleotide sequence: TGTGCCAGCAGCTTAATGGGCGGACAGTACAATGAGCAGTTCTTC.

The chain recombines TRBV3-1 with TRBJ2-1, with 8 bases that match TRBD2. The CDR3 totals 16 residues. Germline-derived CDR1 and CDR2 are LGHDT and YNNKEL (reference sequence). V dropped 4 bases and J dropped 2; count of bases not matched to a gene: 7. CDR3 sequence reads: CASSPRAGGAYNEQFF. CDR3 nucleotides: TGTGCCAGCAGCCCTCGTGCGGGGGGAGCCTACAATGAGCAGTTCTTC.

The chain links TRBV9 to TRBJ2-3; no definite D call. The CDR3 runs to 11 residues. Trimming removed 0 bases at V and 6 bases at J, with 2 bases between. CDR1 is SGDLS and CDR2 is YYNGEE in the germline V gene. The CDR3 bases are TGTGCCAGCAGCGTAGCTGATACGCAGTATTTT. Protein product: CASSVADTQYF.

This clonotype was found a few times. The J gene is TRBJ2-7, the V gene TRBV11-2; the match to TRBD2 covers 11 bases. The V gene's germline CDR1 is SGHAT and CDR2 FQNNGV. Losses at the gene ends were 5 bases for V and 1 base for J; bases not matched to a gene: 10. This CDR3 spans 17 amino acids. The CDR3 DNA reads as TGTGCCAGCAGCCCAGAAGCCGGGACTAGCGGTTCCTACGAGCAGTACTTC. Protein sequence: CASSPEAGTSGSYEQYF.

This clonotype was counted a few times. The rearrangement links TRBV12-3 or TRBV12-4 to TRBJ1-3, with 7 bases that match TRBD1. This CDR3 is built from 15 residues. The V segment lost 5 bases and the J segment 2 bases; nucleotides outside the gene matches: 6. The CDR3 spells CASSLHGTAGNTIYF. CDR3 bases: TGTGCCAGCAGTCTCCACGGGACAGCTGGAAACACCATATATTTT.

This clonotype has more than one count but fewer than ten. The V and J genes are TRBV7-9 and TRBJ2-7, with 9 bases that match TRBD1. Germline loops: CDR1 SEHNR, CDR2 FQNEAQ (reference sequence). This CDR3 comprises 15 residues. The V gene end was trimmed by 6 bases and the J gene end by 7 bases; junction bases not matched to a gene: 13. CDR3 loop: CASSSEPGQGGEQYF. The DNA for the CDR3 is TGTGCCAGCAGTTCAGAACCGGGACAGGGTGGAGAGCAGTACTTC. The whole variable domain, remainder taken from reference TRBV7-9 and TRBJ2-7, is DTGVSQNPRHKITKRGQNVTFRCDPISEHNRLYWYRQTLGQGPEFLTYFQNEAQLEKSRLLSDRFSAERPKGSFSTLEIQRTEQGDSAMYLCASSSEPGQGGEQYFGPGTRLTVT.

This clonotype was counted a few times. The chain is built from TRBV4-1 and TRBJ1-1; D not resolved. This CDR3 is 12 amino acids long. The germline gives CDR1 MGHRA, CDR2 YSYEKL. Trimming took off 8 bases at V and 1 base at J, with 8 bases between the two ends. DNA for the CDR3: TGCGCCAGCCGTGAAGGGAACACTGAAGCTTTCTTT. Residues: CASREGNTEAFF.

As concerns this clonotype: One end of the junction fails to match germline, which may point to a read error. The CDR3 coding sequence is TGTGCCAACAGCTCCGCCGGTCAGCCCCAGCATTTT. Protein product: CANSSAGQPQHF. The rearrangement joins TRBV7-6 to TRBJ1-5; D is unclear. The CDR3 sequence is 12 residues long. Per germline, CDR1 SGHVS and CDR2 FNYEAQ.

The chain uses TRBV12-3 or TRBV12-4 and TRBJ1-3, with D uncertain. Trimming removed 7 bases at V and 0 bases at J, with 4 bases between. The CDR3 covers 12 residues. The DNA of the CDR3 is TGTGCCAGCATCACCTCTGGAAACACCATATATTTT. Its protein is CASITSGNTIYF.

This clonotype was observed a handful of times. The V gene is TRBV6-2 or TRBV6-3, the J gene TRBJ1-5; D remains ambiguous. V lost 6 bases to trimming and J lost 5 bases, with 8 bases between them. Looked up from germline, CDR1 is MNHEY and CDR2 is SVGEGT. The CDR3 extends over 12 amino acids. The CDR3 nucleotides are TGTGCCAGCAGCTCCCCCTATCAGCCCCAGCATTTT. It translates to CASSSPYQPQHF.

This rearrangement joins TRBV5-6 to TRBJ2-5; D gene uncertain. The V gene lost 0 bases and the J gene lost 4 bases, with 7 bases spanning the gap. CDR3 length: 13 amino acids. The germline gives CDR1 SGHDT, CDR2 YYEEEE. This CDR3 is CASSLDRGETQYF. CDR3 nucleotide sequence: TGTGCCAGCAGCTTGGATCGAGGAGAGACCCAGTACTTC.

The rearrangement joins TRBV6-2 or TRBV6-3 to TRBJ2-3; D gene unclear. The CDR3 loop spans 12 amino acids. Trimming shortened V by 5 bases and J by 5 bases, and 8 bases separated the two germline ends. Germline V gives CDR1 MNHEY, CDR2 SVGEGT. CDR3 nucleotide sequence: TGTGCCAGCAGTAAGGCTAAAGATACGCAGTATTTT. It encodes CASSKAKDTQYF.

This chain uses TRBV11-2 with TRBJ1-3; D is uncertain. Germline CDR1 and CDR2: SGHAT and FQNNGV. Deletions cut 5 bases from V and 3 bases from J, with 11 bases between. The CDR3 is 14 residues long. The CDR3 is CASSPSVDGNTIYF. Here the CDR3 DNA reads TGTGCCAGCAGCCCTAGCGTCGATGGAAACACCATATATTTT.

The table lists this clonotype with a few counts. The V call is TRBV19, the J call TRBJ2-7; possible D gene TRBD1, 6 bases. Germline V gene lookup returns CDR1 LNHDA and CDR2 SQIVND (reference sequence). V was trimmed by 1 base and J by 4 bases, leaving 14 bases between them. This CDR3 contains 15 residues. In DNA, the CDR3 is TGTGCCAGTAGTATAGGACAGGCCGCTACGTACGAGCAGTACTTC. This encodes CASSIGQAATYEQYF. The full variable domain, completed using reference TRBV19 and TRBJ2-7, is DGGITQSPKYLFRKEGQNVTLSCEQNLNHDAMYWYRQDPGQGLRLIYYSQIVNDFQKGDIAEGYSVSREKKESFPLTVTSAQKNPTAFYLCASSIGQAATYEQYFGPGTRLTVT.

Ten or more counts support this clonotype. The rearrangement links TRBV6-1 to TRBJ2-3; 9 bases match TRBD1. Germline V gene lookup returns CDR1 MNHNS and CDR2 SASEGT. This CDR3 has 15 residues. V was clipped by 5 bases and J by 5 bases; unmatched bases: 8. CDR3 bases: TGTGCCAGCAGTTATTCCGGGACAGGGCTAGATACGCAGTATTTT. It encodes CASSYSGTGLDTQYF.

J is TRBJ2-2 and V is TRBV20-1; D may be TRBD2 (6 bases). Trimming took 6 bases from V and 1 from J, leaving 12 bases between them. The CDR3 has 14 residues. The germline CDR1 and CDR2 sequences are DFQATT and SNEGSKA (reference sequence). The DNA for the CDR3 is TGCAGTGCCTCGGGACTTCAGAACACCGGGGAGCTGTTTTTT. Translated: CSASGLQNTGELFF.

The chain combines TRBV10-3 with TRBJ1-6; D is ambiguous. Germline V gene sequence: CDR1 ENHRY, CDR2 SYGVKD. This CDR3 region has 19 residues. Trimming took off 10 bases at V and 3 bases at J, with 28 bases between the two ends. CDR3 nucleotide sequence: TGTGCCACGAATTACTCCATTCGTGGGTATACCTACTATAATTCACCCCTCCACTTT. This sequence encodes CATNYSIRGYTYYNSPLHF.

The chain carries TRBV12-3 or TRBV12-4 and TRBJ2-7; weak D call: TRBD1 (5 bases). This CDR3 has 11 residues. Trimming removed 6 bases at V and 3 bases at J, with 6 bases between. The CDR3 is CASSRDYEQYF. DNA of the CDR3: TGTGCCAGCAGCAGGGACTACGAGCAGTACTTC.

Only a few counts were recorded for this clonotype. The chain is built from TRBV7-9 and TRBJ2-1; D call uncertain. The CDR3 is 12 amino acids. V lost 6 bases and J 4 bases, leaving 7 bases between the germline ends. Per the germline V gene, CDR1 is SEHNR and CDR2 is FQNEAQ (reference sequence). CDR3 nucleotide sequence: TGTGCCAGCAGAGCCACTTACAATGAGCAGTTCTTC. Protein sequence: CASRATYNEQFF.

This clonotype has only a few counts. The chain is built from TRBV27 and TRBJ1-6; a possible D gene is TRBD1 (6 bases). V was trimmed by 10 bases and J by 7 bases, leaving 11 bases between them. Germline lookup yields CDR1 MNHEY and CDR2 SMNVEV (reference sequence). This CDR3 is built from 12 residues. For the CDR3, the DNA is TGTGCCACGCAGGGGTGGAATTCACCCCTCCACTTT. Translated, it gives CATQGWNSPLHF.

The V and J genes are TRBV20-1 and TRBJ2-6; D not resolved. Trimming stripped 3 bases from V and 2 bases from J, with 11 bases between. Germline assignment: CDR1 DFQATT and CDR2 SNEGSKA (reference sequence). The CDR3 contains 15 residues. CDR3 sequence: CSARNARAGANVLTF. Here the CDR3 DNA reads TGCAGTGCTAGGAACGCCCGGGCTGGGGCCAACGTCCTGACTTTC.

The rearrangement uses TRBV11-2 and TRBJ2-1, with D unclear. The CDR3 is made up of 11 amino acids. In germline, CDR1 is SGHAT, CDR2 FQNNGV. Trimming took 1 base from V and 9 from J, leaving 4 bases between them. CDR3 nucleotides: TGTGCCAGCAGCTTAGTGTTTGAGCAGTTCTTC. Protein sequence: CASSLVFEQFF.

The chain uses TRBV4-2 and TRBJ1-1; D unresolved. Germline CDR1 is LGHNA and CDR2 is YNFKEQ. The CDR3 consists of 14 residues. V lost 2 bases and J lost 0, with 7 bases in between. CDR3 protein: CASSQPGLNTEAFF. CDR3 sequence (DNA): TGTGCCAGCAGCCAACCCGGGTTGAACACTGAAGCTTTCTTT.

CDR3 in DNA: TGCGCCAGCAGCCAAGATTCGAGCGGGGGCGGTGAAAAACTGTTTTTT. The encoded protein is CASSQDSSGGGEKLFF. The chain employs TRBV4-1 and TRBJ1-4; possibly TRBD1 for D (6 bases). CDR3 length equals 16 residues. The ends were cut back, 0 bases at V and 7 bases at J, with 15 bases in the middle. Per germline, CDR1 MGHRA and CDR2 YSYEKL.

The chain employs TRBV12-3 or TRBV12-4 and TRBJ2-6; the match to TRBD1 covers 7 bases. CDR3 length: 15 residues. Losses at the gene ends were 8 bases for V and 2 bases for J; bases not matched to a gene: 6. CDR3 bases: TGTGCCAGCGGTAAAGGGGGCACTGGGGCCAACGTCCTGACTTTC. Translating it yields CASGKGGTGANVLTF.

The V and J genes are TRBV6-5 and TRBJ2-3, with a tentative D call TRBD1 (6 bases). This CDR3 spans 17 amino acids. Germline lookup yields CDR1 MNHEY and CDR2 SVGAGI. Trimming took 6 bases from V and 2 from J, leaving 21 bases between them. The CDR3 loop is CASSPGQNPHLTDTQYF. The CDR3 region has the DNA TGTGCCAGCAGCCCCGGACAGAACCCACATCTCACAGATACGCAGTATTTT.

This clonotype is a singleton in its sample. The chain links TRBV2 to TRBJ1-6; D gene ambiguous. The germline CDR1 and CDR2 sequences are SNHLY and FYNNEI. The CDR3 is made up of 13 amino acids. Trimming removed 5 bases at V and 10 bases at J, with 12 bases between. The CDR3: CASSSEGGSPLHF. Written as DNA, the CDR3 is TGTGCCAGCAGTAGCGAGGGTGGATCACCCCTCCACTTT. Supplemented by reference TRBV2 and TRBJ1-6, the full variable domain reads EPEVTQTPSHQVTQMGQEVILRCVPISNHLYFYWYRQILGQKVEFLVSFYNNEISEKSEIFDDQFSVERPDGSNFTLKIRSTKLEDSAMYFCASSSEGGSPLHFGNGTRLTVT.

The genes are TRBV3-1 and TRBJ2-7, with 9 bases that match TRBD2. V gave up 2 bases and J gave up 5 bases; unmatched junction bases: 4. CDR1 is LGHDT and CDR2 is YNNKEL in the germline V gene (reference sequence). The CDR3 is made up of 14 amino acids. The CDR3 DNA reads as TGTGCCAGCAGCCAAAGGGGACTAGCCGACGAGCAGTACTTC. Residues: CASSQRGLADEQYF.

This clonotype was seen more than once but under ten times. V gene TRBV20-1 combines with J gene TRBJ2-1; D is perhaps TRBD2 (5 bases). The length of the CDR3 is 15 residues. Germline lookup yields CDR1 DFQATT and CDR2 SNEGSKA (reference sequence). Trimming stripped 3 bases from V and 4 bases from J, with 16 bases between. CDR3 region: CSASDYGQAYNEQFF. CDR3 in DNA: TGCAGTGCTAGTGACTATGGCCAGGCGTACAATGAGCAGTTCTTC.

The chain couples TRBV7-9 to TRBJ1-1, with D possibly being TRBD1 (6 bases). The V and J ends lost 1 base and 11 bases respectively, with 20 bases between them. The CDR3 covers 15 residues. Germline CDR1 is SEHNR and CDR2 is FQNEAQ (reference sequence). CDR3 sequence (DNA): TGTGCCAGCAGCTTAGTACCCGGGGGGCGAGGTGAGGCTTTCTTT. Protein sequence: CASSLVPGGRGEAFF.